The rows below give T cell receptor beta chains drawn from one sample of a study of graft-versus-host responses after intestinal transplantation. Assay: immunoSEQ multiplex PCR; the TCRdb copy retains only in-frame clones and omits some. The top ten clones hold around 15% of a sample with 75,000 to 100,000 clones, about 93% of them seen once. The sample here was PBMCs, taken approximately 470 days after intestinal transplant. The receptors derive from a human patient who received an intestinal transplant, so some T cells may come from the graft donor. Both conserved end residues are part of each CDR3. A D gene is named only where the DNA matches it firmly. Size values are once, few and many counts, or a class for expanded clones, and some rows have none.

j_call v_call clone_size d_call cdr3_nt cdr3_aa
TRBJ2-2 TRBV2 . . TGTGCCAGCACTGACACCGGGGAGCTGTTTTTT CASTDTGELFF
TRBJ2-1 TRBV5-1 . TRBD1 TGCGCCAGCAGCCGGACAGGACCAAGGGATGGTAATGAGCAGTTCTTC CASSRTGPRDGNEQFF
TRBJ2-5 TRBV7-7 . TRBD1 TGTGCTAGCAGCTCCACAGGGGGAAGGGAGACCCAGTACTTC CASSSTGGRETQYF
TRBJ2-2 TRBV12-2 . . TGTGCAAGTAGGGTCTCCCTAGCGGGGGGGCTCGACCCCACCGGGGAGCTGTTTTTT CASRVSLAGGLDPTGELFF
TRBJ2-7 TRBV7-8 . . TGTGCCAGCAGCCGCAATAAATACGAGCAGTACTTC CASSRNKYEQYF
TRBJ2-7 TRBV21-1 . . TGTGCCAGCAGCAACCTCCGGGACGGATACGAGCAGTACTTC CASSNLRDGYEQYF
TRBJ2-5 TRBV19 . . TGTGCCAGTACCGCGACCGGCGGTGGGACCCAGTACTTC CASTATGGGTQYF
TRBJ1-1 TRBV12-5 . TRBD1 TGTGCTAGTGGTTTGGCTGGGACAGTTATCACTGAAGCTTTCTTT CASGLAGTVITEAFF
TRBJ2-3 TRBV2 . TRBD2 TGTGCCAGCAGTGCTAGCGGGGGAGCGATACCGGCGCAGTATTTT CASSASGGAIPAQYF
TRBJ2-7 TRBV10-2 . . TGCGCCAGCAGTGAGGGAGCCTCCTACGAGCAGTACTTC CASSEGASYEQYF
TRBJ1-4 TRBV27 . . TGTGCCAGCAGTCCCGACCTAGGAGGGGAAAAACTGTTTTTT CASSPDLGGEKLFF
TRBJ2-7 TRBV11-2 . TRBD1 TGTGCCAGCACCCTCGGGACAGGGTCTTACGAGCAGTACTTC CASTLGTGSYEQYF
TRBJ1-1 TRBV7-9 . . TGTGCCAGCAGCTTAGCGAGGGGTTCCGGGAGCACTGAAGCTTTCTTT CASSLARGSGSTEAFF
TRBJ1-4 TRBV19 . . TGTGCCAGTAGTAAACTCCGAGGGGTGAATTTTGAAAAACTGTTTTTT CASSKLRGVNFEKLFF
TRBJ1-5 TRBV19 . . TGTGCCAGTAGTATAGACGCGACAGACCAGCCCCAGCATTTT CASSIDATDQPQHF
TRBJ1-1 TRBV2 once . TGTGCCAGCAGTGGGGGGCCTGAAGCTTTCTTT CASSGGPEAFF
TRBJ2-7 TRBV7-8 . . TGTGCCAGCAGCGTCGGACTGGCCTACGAGCAGTACTTC CASSVGLAYEQYF
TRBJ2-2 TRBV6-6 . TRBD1 TGTGCCAGCAGTTACGGACAGGGGGTATACACCGGGGAGCTGTTTTTT CASSYGQGVYTGELFF
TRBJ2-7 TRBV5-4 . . TGTGCCAGCAGCCCCTACGAGCAGTACTTC CASSPYEQYF
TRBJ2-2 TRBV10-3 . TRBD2 TGTGCCATCAGTGAGGCGGGCGGGGGGTTCACCGGGGAGCTGTTTTTT CAISEAGGGFTGELFF
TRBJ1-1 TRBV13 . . TGTGCCAGCAGCTTACCCAGGACCGGCGGATCTGAAGCTTTCTTT CASSLPRTGGSEAFF
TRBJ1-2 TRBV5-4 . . TGTGCCAGCAGCTTCCGGGTGGATAACTATGGCTACACCTTC CASSFRVDNYGYTF
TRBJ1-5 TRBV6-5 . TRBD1 TGTGCCAGCAGGACAGGGATTGGCAATCAGCCCCAGCATTTT CASRTGIGNQPQHF
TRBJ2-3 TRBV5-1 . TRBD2 TGCGCCAGCAGTCTAATAGCGGGGGGGACAGATACGCAGTATTTT CASSLIAGGTDTQYF
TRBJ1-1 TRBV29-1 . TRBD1 TGCAGCGTTGTGGAGGGGGCAGGTTATGCTGAAGCTTTCTTT CSVVEGAGYAEAFF
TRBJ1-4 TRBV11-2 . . TGTGCCAGCAGCTTAGGTGCCCGGGGTGAAAAACTGTTTTTT CASSLGARGEKLFF
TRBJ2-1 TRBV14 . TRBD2 TGTGCCAGCAGCCAAGAGAACTACGGGGGGGCAGGCAATGAGCAGTTCTTC CASSQENYGGAGNEQFF
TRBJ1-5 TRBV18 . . TGTGCCAGCTCACCCTTACAAGACCAGCCCCAGCATTTT CASSPLQDQPQHF
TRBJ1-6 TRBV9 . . TGTGCCAGCAGCGTAGGATCAACAGGCCCCAATTCACCCCTCCACTTT CASSVGSTGPNSPLHF
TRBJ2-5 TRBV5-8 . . TGTGCCAGCAGCAAGAGGGGGGAGACCCAGTACTTC CASSKRGETQYF
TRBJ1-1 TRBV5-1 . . TGCGCCAGCGCCGTGGGGTTGGCCGCCGGATCGAACACTGAAGCTTTCTTT CASAVGLAAGSNTEAFF
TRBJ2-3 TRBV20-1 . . TGCAGTGCCTCGACTGATACGCAGTATTTT CSASTDTQYF
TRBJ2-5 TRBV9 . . TGTGCCAGCAGCGTTTCCGGGGCACCCCACCAAGAGACCCAGTACTTC CASSVSGAPHQETQYF
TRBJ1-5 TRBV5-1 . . TGCGCCAGCAGCCCGGACCCCAATCAGCCCCAGCATTTT CASSPDPNQPQHF
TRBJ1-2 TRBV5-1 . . TGCGCCAGCAGCCCGACGGGGGAGGGGGTTGGCTACACCTTC CASSPTGEGVGYTF
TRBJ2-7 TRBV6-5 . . TGTGCCAGCAGTTACTCAGGGGGATATCGCTACGAGCAGTACTTC CASSYSGGYRYEQYF
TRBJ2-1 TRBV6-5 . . TGTGCCAGCCGGTCCTACAATGAGCAGTTCTTC CASRSYNEQFF
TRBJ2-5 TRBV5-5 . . TGTGCCAGCAGCTTCCAGGGGACCCAAGAGACCCAGTACTTC CASSFQGTQETQYF
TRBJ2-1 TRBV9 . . TGTGCCAGCAGCCACCCCCTCTACAATGAGCAGTTCTTC CASSHPLYNEQFF
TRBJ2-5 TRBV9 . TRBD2 TGTGCCAGCAGCGTAGGGGTTAGCGGGGGCCGGGGGGAGACCCAGTACTTC CASSVGVSGGRGETQYF
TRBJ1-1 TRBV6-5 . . TGTGCCAGCAGTTACTCAATCGGCTCTCTTGAAGCTTTCTTT CASSYSIGSLEAFF
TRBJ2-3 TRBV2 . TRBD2 TGTGCCACCGCACTAGCGGGGATCGTAGGAGATACGCAGTATTTT CATALAGIVGDTQYF
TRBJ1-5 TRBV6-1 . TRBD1 TGTGCCAGCAGCGGGACAGGGAATCAGCCCCAGCATTTT CASSGTGNQPQHF
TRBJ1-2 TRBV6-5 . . TGTGCCAGCAGTCTCGACAGGACGCGAGGGTATGGCTACACCTTC CASSLDRTRGYGYTF
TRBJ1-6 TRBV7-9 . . TGTGCCAGCGCCGCCGGGTGGTTATCACCCCTCCACTTT CASAAGWLSPLHF
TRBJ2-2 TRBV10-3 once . TGTGCCATCAGCGAGGGGGTCGGGGAGCTGTTTTTT CAISEGVGELFF
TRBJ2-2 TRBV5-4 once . TGTGCCAGCAGCTTGGCCCCCGGGGAGCTGTTTTTT CASSLAPGELFF
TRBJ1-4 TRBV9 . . TGTGCCAGCAGCGTAGGAGGATCAACTAATGAAAAACTGTTTTTT CASSVGGSTNEKLFF
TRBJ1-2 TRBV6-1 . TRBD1 TGTGCCAGCAGTGAGCCCCAGACAGGGCGGTATGGCTACACCTTC CASSEPQTGRYGYTF
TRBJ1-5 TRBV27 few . TGTGCCAGCAGTTTAACCAGGGGAAGGAGCAATCAGCCCCAGCATTTT CASSLTRGRSNQPQHF
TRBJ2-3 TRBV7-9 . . TGTGCCAGCAGCTTAGTACCCACCACAGATACGCAGTATTTT CASSLVPTTDTQYF